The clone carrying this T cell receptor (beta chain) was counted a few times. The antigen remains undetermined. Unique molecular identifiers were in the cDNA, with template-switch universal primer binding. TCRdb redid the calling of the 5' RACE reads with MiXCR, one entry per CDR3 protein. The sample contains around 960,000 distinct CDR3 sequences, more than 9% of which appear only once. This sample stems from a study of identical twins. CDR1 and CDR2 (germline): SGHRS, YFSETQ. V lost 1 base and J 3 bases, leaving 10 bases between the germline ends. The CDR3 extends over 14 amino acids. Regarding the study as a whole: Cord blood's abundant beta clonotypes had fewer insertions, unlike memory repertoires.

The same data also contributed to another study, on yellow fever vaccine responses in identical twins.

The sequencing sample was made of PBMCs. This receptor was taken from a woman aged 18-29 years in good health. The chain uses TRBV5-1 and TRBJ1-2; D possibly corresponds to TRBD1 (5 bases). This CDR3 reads CASSLKGGDYGYTF. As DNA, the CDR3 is TGCGCCAGCAGCTTGAAGGGAGGGGACTATGGCTACACCTTC.